This T cell receptor (beta chain) stems from a study of PD-1 blockade in classical Hodgkin lymphoma. Study-level findings and limits: Newly diagnosed patients had baseline TCR diversity that was reportedly lower than that of healthy donors.

Each of the patients experienced relapse following autologous stem cell transplantation, and their brentuximab vedotin exposure differed. The assay was immunoSEQ multiplex PCR, and TCRdb's table has in-frame clones only and misses some. The table lists 10,000 to 15,000 clones, 80% of them singletons. To note about this clone: Its antigen is still unknown.

Germline loops: CDR1 MDHEN, CDR2 SYDVKM. The CDR3 is 15 residues long. With 3 bases removed from V and 0 bases from J, the gap between germline ends came to 9 bases. The TCR was taken from a human donor with classical Hodgkin lymphoma. This specimen consisted of peripheral blood mononuclear cells (PBMCs), obtained at baseline. The chain joins TRBV28 to TRBJ1-3; no clear D. The CDR3 is CASSFWSASGNTIYF. Here the CDR3 DNA reads TGTGCCAGCAGTTTCTGGAGCGCCTCTGGAAACACCATATATTTT. Complete variable domain (other parts from reference TRBV28 and TRBJ1-3): DVKVTQSSRYLVKRTGEKVFLECVQDMDHENMFWYRQDPGLGLRLIYFSYDVKMKEKGDIPEGYSVSREKKERFSLILESASTNQTSMYLCASSFWSASGNTIYFGEGSWLTVV.